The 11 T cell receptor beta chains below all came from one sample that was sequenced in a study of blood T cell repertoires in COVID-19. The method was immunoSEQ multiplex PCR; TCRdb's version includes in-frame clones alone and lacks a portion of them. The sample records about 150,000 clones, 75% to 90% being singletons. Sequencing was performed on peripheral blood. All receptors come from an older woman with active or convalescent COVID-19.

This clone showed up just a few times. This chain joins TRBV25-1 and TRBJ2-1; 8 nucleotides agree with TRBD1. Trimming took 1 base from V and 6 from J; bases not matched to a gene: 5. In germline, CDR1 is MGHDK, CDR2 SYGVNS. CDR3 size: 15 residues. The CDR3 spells CASSEWTGIGNEQFF. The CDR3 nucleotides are TGTGCCAGCAGTGAATGGACAGGGATCGGCAATGAGCAGTTCTTC.

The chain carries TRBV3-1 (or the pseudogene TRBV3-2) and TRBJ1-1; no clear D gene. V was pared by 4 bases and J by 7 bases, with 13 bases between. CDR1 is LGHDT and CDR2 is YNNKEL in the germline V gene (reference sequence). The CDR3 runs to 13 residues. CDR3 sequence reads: CASSRGETGEAFF. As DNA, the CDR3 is TGTGCCAGCAGCCGAGGAGAGACTGGTGAAGCTTTCTTT.

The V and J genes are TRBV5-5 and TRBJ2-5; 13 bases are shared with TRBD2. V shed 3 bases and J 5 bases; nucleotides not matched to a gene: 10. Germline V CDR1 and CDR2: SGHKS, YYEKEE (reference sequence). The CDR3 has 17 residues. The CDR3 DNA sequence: TGTGCCAGCAGCTACAGACTAGCGGGGGGCAGAGGGGAGACCCAGTACTTC. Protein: CASSYRLAGGRGETQYF.

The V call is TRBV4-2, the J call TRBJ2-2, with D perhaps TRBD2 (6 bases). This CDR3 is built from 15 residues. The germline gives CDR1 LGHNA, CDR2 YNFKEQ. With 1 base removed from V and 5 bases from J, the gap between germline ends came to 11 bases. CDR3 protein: CASSQGIGGTGELFF. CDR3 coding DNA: TGTGCCAGCAGCCAAGGGATAGGAGGGACCGGGGAGCTGTTTTTT.

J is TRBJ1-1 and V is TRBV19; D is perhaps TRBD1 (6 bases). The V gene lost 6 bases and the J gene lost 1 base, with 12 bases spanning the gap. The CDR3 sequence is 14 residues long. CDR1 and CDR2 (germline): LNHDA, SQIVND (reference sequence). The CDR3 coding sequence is TGTGCCAGTAGGACCGACAGGCGGAACACTGAAGCTTTCTTT. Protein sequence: CASRTDRRNTEAFF.

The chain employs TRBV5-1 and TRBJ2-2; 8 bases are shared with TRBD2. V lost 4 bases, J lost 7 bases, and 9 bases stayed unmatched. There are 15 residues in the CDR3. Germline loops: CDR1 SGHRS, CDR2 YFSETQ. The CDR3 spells CASSPNAGGIGELFF. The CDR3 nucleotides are TGCGCCAGCAGCCCGAACGCGGGGGGAATCGGGGAGCTGTTTTTT.

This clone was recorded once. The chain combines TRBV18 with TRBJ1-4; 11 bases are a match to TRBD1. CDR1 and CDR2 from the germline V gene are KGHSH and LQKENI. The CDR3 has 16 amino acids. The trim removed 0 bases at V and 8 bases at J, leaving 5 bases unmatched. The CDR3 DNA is TGTGCCAGCTCACCACCGGGGGACAGGGGGAGAGAAAAACTGTTTTTT. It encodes CASSPPGDRGREKLFF.

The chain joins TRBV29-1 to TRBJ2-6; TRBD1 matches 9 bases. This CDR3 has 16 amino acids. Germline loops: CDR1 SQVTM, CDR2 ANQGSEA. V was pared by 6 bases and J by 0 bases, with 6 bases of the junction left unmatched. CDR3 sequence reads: CSVGTGMGSGANVLTF. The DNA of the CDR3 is TGCAGCGTGGGGACAGGGATGGGCTCTGGGGCCAACGTCCTGACTTTC.

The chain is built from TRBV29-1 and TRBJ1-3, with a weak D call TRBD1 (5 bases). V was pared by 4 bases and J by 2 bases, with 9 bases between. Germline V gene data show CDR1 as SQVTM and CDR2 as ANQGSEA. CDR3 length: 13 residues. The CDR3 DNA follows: TGCAGCGTTGTGGGGGGGACTGGAAACACCATATATTTT. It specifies CSVVGGTGNTIYF.

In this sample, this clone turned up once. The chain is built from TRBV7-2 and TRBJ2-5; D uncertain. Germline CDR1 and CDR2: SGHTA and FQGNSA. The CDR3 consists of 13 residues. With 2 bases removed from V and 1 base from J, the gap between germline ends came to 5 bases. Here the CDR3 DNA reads TGTGCCAGCAGCTTACAAATCCAAGAGACCCAGTACTTC. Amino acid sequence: CASSLQIQETQYF.

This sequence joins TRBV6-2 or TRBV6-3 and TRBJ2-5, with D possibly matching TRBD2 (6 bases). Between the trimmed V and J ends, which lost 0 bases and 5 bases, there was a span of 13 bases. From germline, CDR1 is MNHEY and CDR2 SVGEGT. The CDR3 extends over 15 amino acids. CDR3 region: CASSYSTGGRETQYF. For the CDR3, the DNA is TGTGCCAGCAGTTACTCGACCGGGGGTAGGGAGACCCAGTACTTC.